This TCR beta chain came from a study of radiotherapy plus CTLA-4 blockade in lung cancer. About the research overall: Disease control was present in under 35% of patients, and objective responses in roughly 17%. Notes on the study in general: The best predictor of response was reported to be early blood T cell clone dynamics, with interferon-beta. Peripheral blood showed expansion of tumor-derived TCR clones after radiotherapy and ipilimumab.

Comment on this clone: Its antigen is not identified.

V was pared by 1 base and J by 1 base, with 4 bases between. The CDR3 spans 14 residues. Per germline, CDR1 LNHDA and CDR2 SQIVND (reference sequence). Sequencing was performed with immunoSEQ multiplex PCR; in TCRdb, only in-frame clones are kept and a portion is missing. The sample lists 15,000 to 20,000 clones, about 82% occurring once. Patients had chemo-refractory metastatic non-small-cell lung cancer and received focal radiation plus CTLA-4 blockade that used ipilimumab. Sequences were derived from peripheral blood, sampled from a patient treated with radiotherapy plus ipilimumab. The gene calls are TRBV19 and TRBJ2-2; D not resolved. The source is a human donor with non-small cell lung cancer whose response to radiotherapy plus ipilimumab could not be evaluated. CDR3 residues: CASSIVGNTGELFF. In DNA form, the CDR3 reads TGTGCCAGTAGTATAGTCGGGAACACCGGGGAGCTGTTTTTT.